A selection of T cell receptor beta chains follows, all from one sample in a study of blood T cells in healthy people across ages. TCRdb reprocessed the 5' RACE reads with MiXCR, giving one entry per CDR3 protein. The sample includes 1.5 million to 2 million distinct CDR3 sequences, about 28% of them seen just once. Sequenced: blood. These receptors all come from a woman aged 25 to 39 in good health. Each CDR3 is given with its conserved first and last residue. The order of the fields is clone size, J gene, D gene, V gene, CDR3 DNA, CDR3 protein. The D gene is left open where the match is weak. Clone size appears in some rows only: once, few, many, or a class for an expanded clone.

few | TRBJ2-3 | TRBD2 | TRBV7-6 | TGTGCCAGCGCGCAGGGACTAGCGGGGAGCACAGATACGCAGTATTTT | CASAQGLAGSTDTQYF
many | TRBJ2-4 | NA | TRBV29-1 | TGCAGCGTTGAAGATTGGGGGACGGGTAGCCCCAAGGACATTCAGTACTTC | CSVEDWGTGSPKDIQYF
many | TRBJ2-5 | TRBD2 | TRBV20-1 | TGCAGTGCTACAACCTTACCGGGACTAGCGGAGGAAGAGACCCAGTACTTC | CSATTLPGLAEEETQYF
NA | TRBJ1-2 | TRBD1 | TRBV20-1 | TGCAGTGCTAGTTCCCCACAGGGGGCCCTCTCTAACTATGGCTACACCTTC | CSASSPQGALSNYGYTF
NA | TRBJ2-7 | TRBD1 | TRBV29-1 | TGCAGCGTAGTTGGGACAGGGAATTCCTACGAGCAGTACTTC | CSVVGTGNSYEQYF
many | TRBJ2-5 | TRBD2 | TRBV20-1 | TGCAGTGCTAGACTAGCGGGGATACAAGAGACCCAGTACTTC | CSARLAGIQETQYF
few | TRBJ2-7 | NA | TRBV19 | TGTGCCAGTACCCCGGCGAATTGGCCGTCCGAGCAGTACTTC | CASTPANWPSEQYF
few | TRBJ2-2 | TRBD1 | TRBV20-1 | TGCAGTGCTTACGGGACAGAGAACACCGGGGAGCTGTTTTTT | CSAYGTENTGELFF
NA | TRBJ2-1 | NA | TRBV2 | TGTGCCAGCAGTGCGGGCAGGGGAAGCTCCTACAATGAGCAGTTCTTC | CASSAGRGSSYNEQFF
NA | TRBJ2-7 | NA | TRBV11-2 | TGTGCCAGCAGCTTAGACAGGGAGCCCTACAATGAGCAGTACTTC | CASSLDREPYNEQYF
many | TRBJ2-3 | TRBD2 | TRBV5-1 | TGTGCCAGCAGTTTAGCGCTAGCGGCTAGCACAGATACGCAGTATTTT | CASSLALAASTDTQYF
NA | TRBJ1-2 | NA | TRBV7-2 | TGTGCCAGCAGCTTAGCGCTCGGACGGCTAGGCTACACCTTC | CASSLALGRLGYTF
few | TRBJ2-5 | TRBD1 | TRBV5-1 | TGCGCCAGCAGCTCCTACGGACAGGGGGGCGAGACCCAGTACTTC | CASSSYGQGGETQYF
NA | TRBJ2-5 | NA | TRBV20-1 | TGCAGTGCTAGAGAGGGCGGGGGCCAGGGGGAGACCCAGTACTTC | CSAREGGGQGETQYF
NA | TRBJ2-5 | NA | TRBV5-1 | TGCGTCAGTAGCTTGGGACGACCCGGGGAGACCCAGTACTTC | CVSSLGRPGETQYF
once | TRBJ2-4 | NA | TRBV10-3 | TGTGCCATCAGTGCCAAACGGGGGGCTAACATTCAGTACTTC | CAISAKRGANIQYF
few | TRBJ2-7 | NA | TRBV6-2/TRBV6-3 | TGTGCCAGCAGTACCAGGGAATTCTATATGGAGCAGTACTTC | CASSTREFYMEQYF
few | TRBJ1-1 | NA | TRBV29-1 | TGCAGCGTCGCGATGACTGAAGCTTTCTTT | CSVAMTEAFF
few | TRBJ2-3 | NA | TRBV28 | TGTGCCAGCAGTTTACCCGTTACCAGAAATACGCAGTATTTT | CASSLPVTRNTQYF
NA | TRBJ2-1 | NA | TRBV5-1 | TGCGCCAGCAGCTTAAAGCGGCTAGAAAATGAGCAGTTCTTC | CASSLKRLENEQFF
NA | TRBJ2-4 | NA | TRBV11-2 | TGTGCCAGCAGCTTAAAAGAGGCGGCTTCCGTTCTAGCCAAAAACATTCAGTACTTC | CASSLKEAASVLAKNIQYF
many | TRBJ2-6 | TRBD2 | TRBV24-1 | TGTGCCACCCTGACTAGCGGGAGAGCACACAGCCAGAGCTCTGGGGCCAACGTCCTGACTTTC | CATLTSGRAHSQSSGANVLTF
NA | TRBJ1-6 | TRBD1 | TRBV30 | TGTGCCTGGAGTGAGGGGGCGTCCTATAATTCACCCCTCCACTTT | CAWSEGASYNSPLHF
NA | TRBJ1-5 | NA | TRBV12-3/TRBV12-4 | TGTGCCAGCAGTTTTGCCCCGGGGAATCAGCCCCAGCATTTT | CASSFAPGNQPQHF
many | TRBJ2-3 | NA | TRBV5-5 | TGTGCCAGCAGCTTGTTACTAGGCACAGATACGCAGTATTTT | CASSLLLGTDTQYF
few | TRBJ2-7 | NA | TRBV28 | TGTGCCAGCAGTTTCCTCCGGGGTAGCTCCTACGAGCAGTACTTC | CASSFLRGSSYEQYF
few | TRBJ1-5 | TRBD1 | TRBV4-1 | TGCGCCAGCAGCCAAGATCCGTGGACAGGGAATCAGCCCCAGCATTTT | CASSQDPWTGNQPQHF
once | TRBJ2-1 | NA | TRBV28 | TGTGCCAGCAGTTCCTTCGACAGTACAGATAAGAATGAGCAGTTCTTC | CASSSFDSTDKNEQFF
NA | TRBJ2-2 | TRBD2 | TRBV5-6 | TGTGCCAGCAGCGCCGGGACTAGCGGGGAGTCGAACACCGGGGAGCTGTTTTTT | CASSAGTSGESNTGELFF
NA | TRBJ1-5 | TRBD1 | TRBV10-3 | TGTGCCATCAGTGAGGGACAGGGGAACCGGCCCCAGCATTTT | CAISEGQGNRPQHF
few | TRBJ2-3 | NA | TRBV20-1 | TGCAGTGCTAGTTCACCAGGGACCGGACCCAACACAGATACGCAGTATTTT | CSASSPGTGPNTDTQYF
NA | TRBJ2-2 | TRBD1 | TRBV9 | TGTGCCAGCAGGACAGGGAATACGAACACCGGGGAGCTGTTTTTT | CASRTGNTNTGELFF
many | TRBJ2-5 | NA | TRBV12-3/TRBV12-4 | TGTGCCAGCAGCTCATTAGCGGCCCCTCAAGAGACCCAGTACTTC | CASSSLAAPQETQYF
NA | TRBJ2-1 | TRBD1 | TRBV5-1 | TGCGCCAGCAGCCCTACTTCGGGACAGGGCAATGAGCAGTTCTTC | CASSPTSGQGNEQFF
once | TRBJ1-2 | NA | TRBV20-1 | TGCAGTGCCCCTTTTCCGAGGGACGGCTACACCTTC | CSAPFPRDGYTF
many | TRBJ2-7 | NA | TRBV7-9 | TGTGCCAGCAGCCTCCGGACTAAGAAGCAGTACTTC | CASSLRTKKQYF
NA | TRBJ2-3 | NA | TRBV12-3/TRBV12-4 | TGTGCCAGCAGTCCCTCCGAAGACACGCAGTATTTT | CASSPSEDTQYF
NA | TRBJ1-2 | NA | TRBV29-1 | TGCAGCGTATCAGGAATAGCTAACTATGGCTACACCTTC | CSVSGIANYGYTF
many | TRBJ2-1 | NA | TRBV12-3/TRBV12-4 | TGTGCCAGCAGCTCCGGGGGCGACAATGAGCAGTTCTTC | CASSSGGDNEQFF
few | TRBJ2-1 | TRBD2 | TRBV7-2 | TGTGCCAGCAGCTTAGATACCCTAGCGGGGACGAGACCGAACAATGAGCAGTTCTTC | CASSLDTLAGTRPNNEQFF
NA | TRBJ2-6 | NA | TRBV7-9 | TGTGCCAGCAGAGAAGTTACCTATGTTGGGGCCAACGTCCTGACTTTC | CASREVTYVGANVLTF
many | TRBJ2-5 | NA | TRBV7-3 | TGTGCCAGCAGCCCAGGTGGTGGCACCCAAGAGACCCAGTACTTC | CASSPGGGTQETQYF
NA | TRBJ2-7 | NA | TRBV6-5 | TGTGCCAGCAGTGCCCAGGGAACCCTCTACGAGCAGTACTTC | CASSAQGTLYEQYF
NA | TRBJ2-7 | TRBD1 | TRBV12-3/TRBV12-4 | TGTGCCAGCAGTTCTCCGGGACAGATTACCTACGAGCAGTACTTC | CASSSPGQITYEQYF
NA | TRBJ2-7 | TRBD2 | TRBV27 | TGTGCCAGCAGTTTTCAGCGGGGTGTAGTACACGAGCAGTACTTC | CASSFQRGVVHEQYF
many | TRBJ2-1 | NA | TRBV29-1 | TGCAGCGTTGAACAGCTAGATAGTGAGCAGTTCTTC | CSVEQLDSEQFF
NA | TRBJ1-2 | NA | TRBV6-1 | TGTGCCAGCAGCCCAAGCGGAGGCTTCTATGGCTACACCTTC | CASSPSGGFYGYTF
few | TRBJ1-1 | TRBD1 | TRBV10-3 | TGTGCCATAGGACAGGAGGTCACTGAAGCTTTCTTT | CAIGQEVTEAFF